This paragraph reports one T cell receptor (beta chain). Its specificity is not known. This sample is drawn from a study of T cell responses to AZD1222 COVID-19 vaccine. Overall study findings and caveats: Epitopes outside B.1.351 and B.1.1.7 mutated regions reportedly drew nearly half of spike TCRs. Repertoire samples came only from after the peak T cell response. Increased Spike-specific TCR breadth and depth were observed after two AZD1222 doses. It should be noted that donors were predominantly white British and more often female, and clonal diversity was possibly underestimated.

V was pared by 5 bases and J by 1 base, with 11 bases between. CDR3 size: 15 residues. Germline-derived CDR1 and CDR2 are SGHVS and FQNEAQ. Some clones are missing from TCRdb's copy, which holds only in-frame ones; the method was immunoSEQ multiplex PCR. The sample includes approximately 130,000 clones, 80% to 95% of them seen just once. The genes are TRBV7-8 and TRBJ2-2; D is perhaps TRBD1 (6 bases). This material consisted of peripheral blood, taken 28 days after the second dose of the MenACWY control vaccine. The receptor was derived from an adult who received the MenACWY meningococcal vaccine as a control. CDR3 sequence: CASSTGQMNTGELFF. CDR3 sequence (DNA): TGTGCCAGCAGCACAGGACAGATGAACACCGGGGAGCTGTTTTTT.